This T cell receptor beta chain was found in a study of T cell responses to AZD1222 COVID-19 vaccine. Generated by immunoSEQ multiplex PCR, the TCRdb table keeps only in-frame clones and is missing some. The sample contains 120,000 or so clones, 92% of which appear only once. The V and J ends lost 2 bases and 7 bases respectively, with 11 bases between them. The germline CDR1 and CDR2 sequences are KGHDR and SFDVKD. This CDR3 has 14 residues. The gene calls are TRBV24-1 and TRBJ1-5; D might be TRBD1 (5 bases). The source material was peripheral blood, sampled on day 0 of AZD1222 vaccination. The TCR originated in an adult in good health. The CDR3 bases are TGTGCCACCAGTGATTCTCAGGGCTGGCAGCCCCAGCATTTT. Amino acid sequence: CATSDSQGWQPQHF.